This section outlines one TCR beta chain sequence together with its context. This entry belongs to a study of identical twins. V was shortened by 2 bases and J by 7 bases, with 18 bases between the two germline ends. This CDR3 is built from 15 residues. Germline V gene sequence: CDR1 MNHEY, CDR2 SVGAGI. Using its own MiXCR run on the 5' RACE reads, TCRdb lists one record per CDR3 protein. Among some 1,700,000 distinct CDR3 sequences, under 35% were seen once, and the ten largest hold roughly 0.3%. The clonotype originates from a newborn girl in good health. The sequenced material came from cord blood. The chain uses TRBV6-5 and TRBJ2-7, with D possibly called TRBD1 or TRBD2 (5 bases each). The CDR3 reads CASSYTPGPGPEQYF. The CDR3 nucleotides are TGTGCCAGCAGTTACACACCGGGACCGGGGCCGGAGCAGTACTTC.